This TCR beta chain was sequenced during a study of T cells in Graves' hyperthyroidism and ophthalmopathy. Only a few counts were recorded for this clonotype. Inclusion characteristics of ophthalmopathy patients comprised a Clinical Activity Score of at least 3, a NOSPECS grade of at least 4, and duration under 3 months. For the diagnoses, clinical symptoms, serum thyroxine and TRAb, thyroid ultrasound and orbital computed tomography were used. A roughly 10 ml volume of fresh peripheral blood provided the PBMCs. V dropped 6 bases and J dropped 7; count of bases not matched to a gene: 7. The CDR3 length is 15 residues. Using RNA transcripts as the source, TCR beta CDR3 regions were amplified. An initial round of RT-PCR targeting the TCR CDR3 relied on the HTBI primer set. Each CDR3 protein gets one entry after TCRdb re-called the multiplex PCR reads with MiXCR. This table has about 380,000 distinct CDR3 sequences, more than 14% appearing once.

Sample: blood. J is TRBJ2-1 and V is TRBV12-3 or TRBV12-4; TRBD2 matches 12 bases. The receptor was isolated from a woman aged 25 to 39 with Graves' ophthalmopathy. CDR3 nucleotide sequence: TGTGCCAGCAGCCTCACGACTAGCGGGGGAAATGAGCAGTTCTTC. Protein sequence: CASSLTTSGGNEQFF.